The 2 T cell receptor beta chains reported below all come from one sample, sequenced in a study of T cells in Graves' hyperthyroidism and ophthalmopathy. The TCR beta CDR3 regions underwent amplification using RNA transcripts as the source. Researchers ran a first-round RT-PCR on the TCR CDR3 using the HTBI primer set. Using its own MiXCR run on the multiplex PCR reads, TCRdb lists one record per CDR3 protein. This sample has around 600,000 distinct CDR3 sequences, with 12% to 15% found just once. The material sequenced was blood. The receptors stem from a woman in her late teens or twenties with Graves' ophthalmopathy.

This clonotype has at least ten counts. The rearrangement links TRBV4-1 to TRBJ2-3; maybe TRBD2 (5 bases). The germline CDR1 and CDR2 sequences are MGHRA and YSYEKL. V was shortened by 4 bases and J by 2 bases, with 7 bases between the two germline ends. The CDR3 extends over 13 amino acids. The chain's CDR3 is CASSRTLTDTQYF. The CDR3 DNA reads TGCGCCAGCAGCCGGACTCTCACAGATACGCAGTATTTT.

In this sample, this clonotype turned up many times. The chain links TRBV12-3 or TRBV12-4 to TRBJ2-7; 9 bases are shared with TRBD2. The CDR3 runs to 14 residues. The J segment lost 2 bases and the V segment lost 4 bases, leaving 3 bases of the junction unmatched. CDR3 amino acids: CASSSPSGAYEQYF. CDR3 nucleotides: TGTGCCAGCAGTTCGCCTAGCGGGGCCTACGAGCAGTACTTC.